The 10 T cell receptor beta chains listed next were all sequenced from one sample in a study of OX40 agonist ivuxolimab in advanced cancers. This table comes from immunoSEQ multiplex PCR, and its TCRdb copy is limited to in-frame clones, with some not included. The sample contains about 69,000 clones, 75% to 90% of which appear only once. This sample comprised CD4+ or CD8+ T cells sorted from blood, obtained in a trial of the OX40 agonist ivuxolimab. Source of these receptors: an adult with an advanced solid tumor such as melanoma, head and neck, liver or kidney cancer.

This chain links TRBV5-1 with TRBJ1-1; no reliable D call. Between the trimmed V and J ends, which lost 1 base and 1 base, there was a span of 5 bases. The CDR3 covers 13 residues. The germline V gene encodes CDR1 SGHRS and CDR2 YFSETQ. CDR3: CASSLRPNTEAFF. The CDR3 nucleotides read TGCGCCAGCAGCTTGAGGCCGAACACTGAAGCTTTCTTT.

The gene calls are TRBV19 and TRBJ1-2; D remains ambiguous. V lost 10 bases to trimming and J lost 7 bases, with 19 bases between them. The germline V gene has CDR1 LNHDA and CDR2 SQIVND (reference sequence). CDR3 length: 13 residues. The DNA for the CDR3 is TGTGCCACAAGTAATGGGCCAGCTGTTGGCTACACCTTC. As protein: CATSNGPAVGYTF.

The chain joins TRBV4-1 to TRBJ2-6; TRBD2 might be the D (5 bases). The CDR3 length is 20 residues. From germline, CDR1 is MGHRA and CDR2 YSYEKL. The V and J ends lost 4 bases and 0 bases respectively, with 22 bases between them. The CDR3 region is CASSPPSGGAERSGANVLTF. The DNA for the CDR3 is TGCGCCAGCAGCCCACCCAGTGGTGGAGCGGAACGCTCTGGGGCCAACGTCCTGACTTTC.

CDR3 sequence (DNA): TGTGCCAGCAGCCTCCGGGACAGGAGCTCCTATAATTCACCCCTCCACTTT. This translates into CASSLRDRSSYNSPLHF. The chain links TRBV9 to TRBJ1-6, with TRBD1 identical over 8 bases. Losses at the gene ends were 4 bases for V and 0 bases for J; bases not matched to a gene: 6. Per germline, CDR1 SGDLS and CDR2 YYNGEE. The CDR3 runs 17 residues.

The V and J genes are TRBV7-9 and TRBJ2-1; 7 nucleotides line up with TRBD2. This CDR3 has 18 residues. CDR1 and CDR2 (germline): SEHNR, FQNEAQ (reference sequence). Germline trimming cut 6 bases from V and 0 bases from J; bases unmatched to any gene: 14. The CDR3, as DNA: TGTGCCAGCAGTGGGAGTTCCAGCGGGACGAGCTCCTACAATGAGCAGTTCTTC. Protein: CASSGSSSGTSSYNEQFF.

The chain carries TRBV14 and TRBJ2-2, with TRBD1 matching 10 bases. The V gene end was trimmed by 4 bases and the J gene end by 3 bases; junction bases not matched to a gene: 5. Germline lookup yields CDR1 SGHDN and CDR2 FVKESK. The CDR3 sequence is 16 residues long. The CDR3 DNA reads TGTGCCAGCAGCCCAAGGGACAGGGGTTACACCGGGGAGCTGTTTTTT. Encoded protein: CASSPRDRGYTGELFF.

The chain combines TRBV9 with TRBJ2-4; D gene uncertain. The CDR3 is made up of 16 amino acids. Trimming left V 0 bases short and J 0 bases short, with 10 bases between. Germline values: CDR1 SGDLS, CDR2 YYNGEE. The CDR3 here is CASSVGQGLAKNIQYF. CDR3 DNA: TGTGCCAGCAGCGTAGGTCAAGGCTTAGCCAAAAACATTCAGTACTTC.

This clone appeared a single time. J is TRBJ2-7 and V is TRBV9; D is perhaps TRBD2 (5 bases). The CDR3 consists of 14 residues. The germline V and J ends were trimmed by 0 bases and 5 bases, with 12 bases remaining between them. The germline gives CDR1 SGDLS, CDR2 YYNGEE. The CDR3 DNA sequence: TGTGCCAGCAGCGTAGGGACGGCGGGCCACGAGCAGTACTTC. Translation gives CASSVGTAGHEQYF.

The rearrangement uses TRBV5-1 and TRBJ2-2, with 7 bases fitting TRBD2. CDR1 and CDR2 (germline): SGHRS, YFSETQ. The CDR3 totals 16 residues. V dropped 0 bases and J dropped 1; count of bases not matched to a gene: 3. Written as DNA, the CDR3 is TGCGCCAGCAGCTTGGGTGAGCGGGGGAACACCGGGGAGCTGTTTTTT. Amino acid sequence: CASSLGERGNTGELFF. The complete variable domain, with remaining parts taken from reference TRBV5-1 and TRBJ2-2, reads KAGVTQTPRYLIKTRGQQVTLSCSPISGHRSVSWYQQTPGQGLQFLFEYFSETQRNKGNFPGRFSGRQFSNSRSEMNVSTLELGDSALYLCASSLGERGNTGELFFGEGSRLTVL.

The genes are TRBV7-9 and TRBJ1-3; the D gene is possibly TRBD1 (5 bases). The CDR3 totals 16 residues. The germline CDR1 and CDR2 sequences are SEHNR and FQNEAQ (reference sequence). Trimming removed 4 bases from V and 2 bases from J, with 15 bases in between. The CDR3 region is CASSSTRGSAGNTIYF. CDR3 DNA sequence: TGTGCCAGCAGCTCGACCCGGGGCTCGGCTGGAAACACCATATATTTT.